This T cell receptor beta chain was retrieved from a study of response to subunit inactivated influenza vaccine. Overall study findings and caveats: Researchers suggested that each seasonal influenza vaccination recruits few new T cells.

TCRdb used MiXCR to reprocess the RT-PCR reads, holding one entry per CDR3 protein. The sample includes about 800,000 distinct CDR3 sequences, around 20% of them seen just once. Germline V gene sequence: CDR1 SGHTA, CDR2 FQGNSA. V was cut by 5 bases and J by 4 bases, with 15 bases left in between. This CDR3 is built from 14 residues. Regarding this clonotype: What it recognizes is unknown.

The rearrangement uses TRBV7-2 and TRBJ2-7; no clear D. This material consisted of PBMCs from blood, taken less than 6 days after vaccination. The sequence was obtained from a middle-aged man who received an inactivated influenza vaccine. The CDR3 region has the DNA TGTGCCAGCAGCCTCCAGGACGGGCCTTACGAGCAGTACTTC. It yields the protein CASSLQDGPYEQYF.